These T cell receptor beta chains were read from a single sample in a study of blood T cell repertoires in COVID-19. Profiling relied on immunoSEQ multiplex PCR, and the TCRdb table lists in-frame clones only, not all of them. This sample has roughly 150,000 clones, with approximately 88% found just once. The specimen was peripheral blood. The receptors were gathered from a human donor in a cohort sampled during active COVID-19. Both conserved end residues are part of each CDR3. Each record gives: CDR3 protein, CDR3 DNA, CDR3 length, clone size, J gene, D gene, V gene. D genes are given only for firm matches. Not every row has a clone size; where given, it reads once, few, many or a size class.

cdr3_aa: CSAPLLGEDYGYTF
cdr3_nt: TGCAGCGCCCCCCTTTTAGGGGAGGACTATGGCTACACCTTC
cdr3_length: 14
clone_size: .
j_call: TRBJ1-2
d_call: .
v_call: TRBV29-1

cdr3_aa: CASSFLLAGGDTQYF
cdr3_nt: TGTGCCAGCAGCTTCCTTCTAGCGGGGGGGGATACGCAGTATTTT
cdr3_length: 15
clone_size: .
j_call: TRBJ2-3
d_call: TRBD2
v_call: TRBV7-2

cdr3_aa: CAWSPRGTGGASYTF
cdr3_nt: TGTGCCTGGAGTCCTCGAGGGACAGGGGGCGCGAGCTACACCTTC
cdr3_length: 15
clone_size: .
j_call: TRBJ1-2
d_call: TRBD1
v_call: TRBV30

cdr3_aa: CASSQDRLAGKETQYF
cdr3_nt: TGTGCCAGCAGCCAAGATCGACTAGCGGGGAAAGAGACCCAGTACTTC
cdr3_length: 16
clone_size: .
j_call: TRBJ2-5
d_call: TRBD2
v_call: TRBV3-1/TRBV3-2

cdr3_aa: CASSRPDRGPEGYTF
cdr3_nt: TGTGCCAGCAGCCGACCGGACAGGGGCCCGGAGGGCTACACCTTC
cdr3_length: 15
clone_size: .
j_call: TRBJ1-2
d_call: TRBD1
v_call: TRBV6-2/TRBV6-3

cdr3_aa: CASSRRADYEQYF
cdr3_nt: TGTGCCAGCAGTCGACGAGCGGACTACGAGCAGTACTTC
cdr3_length: 13
clone_size: .
j_call: TRBJ2-7
d_call: .
v_call: TRBV6-5

cdr3_aa: CASSSQGGETQYF
cdr3_nt: TGTGCCAGCAGCTCACAGGGAGGGGAGACCCAGTACTTC
cdr3_length: 13
clone_size: .
j_call: TRBJ2-5
d_call: .
v_call: TRBV7-6

cdr3_aa: CATSRGQGADLAKNIQYF
cdr3_nt: TGTGCCACCAGCAGAGGGCAGGGGGCTGATCTAGCCAAAAACATTCAGTACTTC
cdr3_length: 18
clone_size: .
j_call: TRBJ2-4
d_call: TRBD1
v_call: TRBV15

cdr3_aa: CAISGTGSDTGNEQFF
cdr3_nt: TGTGCCATTTCCGGGACAGGGAGCGACACGGGCAATGAGCAGTTCTTC
cdr3_length: 16
clone_size: .
j_call: TRBJ2-1
d_call: TRBD1
v_call: TRBV10-3

cdr3_aa: CATQSGGGRTDTQYF
cdr3_nt: TGTGCCACCCAGAGCGGGGGCGGGAGGACAGATACGCAGTATTTT
cdr3_length: 15
clone_size: once
j_call: TRBJ2-3
d_call: TRBD2
v_call: TRBV24-1

cdr3_aa: CASSLASGGTEAFF
cdr3_nt: TGTGCCAGCAGCTTAGCGTCAGGGGGCACTGAAGCTTTCTTT
cdr3_length: 14
clone_size: .
j_call: TRBJ1-1
d_call: TRBD1
v_call: TRBV7-8

cdr3_aa: CASSYLYETQYF
cdr3_nt: TGTGCCAGCAGCTACCTCTATGAGACCCAGTACTTC
cdr3_length: 12
clone_size: .
j_call: TRBJ2-5
d_call: .
v_call: TRBV14

cdr3_aa: CASGSNRGSLETEAFF
cdr3_nt: TGTGCTAGTGGCAGTAACAGGGGCTCGTTGGAAACTGAAGCTTTCTTT
cdr3_length: 16
clone_size: once
j_call: TRBJ1-1
d_call: TRBD1
v_call: TRBV12-5

cdr3_aa: CASSLRSSEYSNTGELFF
cdr3_nt: TGCGCCAGCAGCTTGCGGAGTAGCGAGTACTCGAACACCGGGGAGCTGTTTTTT
cdr3_length: 18
clone_size: once
j_call: TRBJ2-2
d_call: .
v_call: TRBV5-1

cdr3_aa: CASSFGTGKYEQYF
cdr3_nt: TGCGCCAGCAGCTTTGGGACAGGGAAGTACGAGCAGTACTTC
cdr3_length: 14
clone_size: .
j_call: TRBJ2-7
d_call: TRBD1
v_call: TRBV5-1

cdr3_aa: CASSSLRLGTGELFF
cdr3_nt: TGTGCCAGCAGCTCCCTGCGGCTGGGCACCGGGGAGCTGTTTTTT
cdr3_length: 15
clone_size: .
j_call: TRBJ2-2
d_call: .
v_call: TRBV7-2

cdr3_aa: CASSLLSTDTQYF
cdr3_nt: TGTGCCAGCAGTCTCCTGAGCACAGATACGCAGTATTTT
cdr3_length: 13
clone_size: .
j_call: TRBJ2-3
d_call: .
v_call: TRBV12-3/TRBV12-4

cdr3_aa: CASSPTGGGSDTQYF
cdr3_nt: TGTGCCAGTTCCCCGACCGGCGGGGGCTCAGATACGCAGTATTTT
cdr3_length: 15
clone_size: .
j_call: TRBJ2-3
d_call: .
v_call: TRBV19

cdr3_aa: CASIPFSGTGGEQYF
cdr3_nt: TGTGCCAGCATTCCTTTTTCCGGGACAGGTGGCGAGCAGTACTTC
cdr3_length: 15
clone_size: .
j_call: TRBJ2-7
d_call: TRBD1
v_call: TRBV6-5

cdr3_aa: CSVVKSRGVDTQYF
cdr3_nt: TGCAGCGTTGTAAAAAGCAGGGGAGTAGATACGCAGTATTTT
cdr3_length: 14
clone_size: .
j_call: TRBJ2-3
d_call: .
v_call: TRBV29-1

cdr3_aa: CASSQVAGAYNEQFF
cdr3_nt: TGTGCCAGCAGCCAAGTAGCGGGCGCTTACAATGAGCAGTTCTTC
cdr3_length: 15
clone_size: once
j_call: TRBJ2-1
d_call: TRBD2
v_call: TRBV3-1/TRBV3-2

cdr3_aa: CASSVEGSSGGANEQFF
cdr3_nt: TGTGCCAGCAGCGTAGAGGGGTCTAGCGGGGGGGCAAATGAGCAGTTCTTC
cdr3_length: 17
clone_size: .
j_call: TRBJ2-1
d_call: TRBD2
v_call: TRBV9

cdr3_aa: CASSVEPGKVTGELFF
cdr3_nt: TGTGCCAGCAGCGTAGAGCCGGGAAAGGTCACCGGGGAGCTGTTTTTT
cdr3_length: 16
clone_size: .
j_call: TRBJ2-2
d_call: .
v_call: TRBV9

cdr3_aa: CAWRPLAGALAGLYNEQFF
cdr3_nt: TGTGCCTGGAGGCCTCTAGCGGGGGCGCTGGCGGGTCTCTACAATGAGCAGTTCTTC
cdr3_length: 19
clone_size: .
j_call: TRBJ2-1
d_call: TRBD2
v_call: TRBV30

cdr3_aa: CASSQGPRGTTGELFF
cdr3_nt: TGTGCCAGCAGCCAAGGGCCCAGGGGGACCACCGGGGAGCTGTTTTTT
cdr3_length: 16
clone_size: .
j_call: TRBJ2-2
d_call: TRBD1
v_call: TRBV3-1/TRBV3-2

cdr3_aa: CASSLVGQQETQYF
cdr3_nt: TGCGCCAGCAGCTTGGTGGGACAACAAGAGACCCAGTACTTC
cdr3_length: 14
clone_size: .
j_call: TRBJ2-5
d_call: .
v_call: TRBV5-1

cdr3_aa: CASSATVLAKNIQYF
cdr3_nt: TGTGCCAGCAGTGCGACTGTCCTAGCCAAAAACATTCAGTACTTC
cdr3_length: 15
clone_size: .
j_call: TRBJ2-4
d_call: .
v_call: TRBV2

cdr3_aa: CASSMATGTGSSGANVLTF
cdr3_nt: TGTGCCAGTAGTATGGCCACCGGGACAGGATCCTCTGGGGCCAACGTCCTGACTTTC
cdr3_length: 19
clone_size: .
j_call: TRBJ2-6
d_call: TRBD1
v_call: TRBV19

cdr3_aa: CASSQTGTGNAYNSPLHF
cdr3_nt: TGTGCCAGCTCACAAACCGGGACAGGAAACGCCTATAATTCACCCCTCCACTTT
cdr3_length: 18
clone_size: .
j_call: TRBJ1-6
d_call: TRBD1
v_call: TRBV18

cdr3_aa: CSVRQGQNTEAFF
cdr3_nt: TGCAGCGTGCGCCAGGGACAGAACACTGAAGCTTTCTTT
cdr3_length: 13
clone_size: .
j_call: TRBJ1-1
d_call: .
v_call: TRBV29-1

cdr3_aa: CAISAGGTDTQYF
cdr3_nt: TGTGCCATCTCGGCGGGGGGGACCGATACGCAGTATTTT
cdr3_length: 13
clone_size: .
j_call: TRBJ2-3
d_call: TRBD2
v_call: TRBV10-3

cdr3_aa: CASSPFGRGEEKLFF
cdr3_nt: TGTGCCAGCAGCCCTTTCGGCAGGGGAGAGGAAAAACTGTTTTTT
cdr3_length: 15
clone_size: .
j_call: TRBJ1-4
d_call: .
v_call: TRBV5-5

cdr3_aa: CSRGWTNIQYF
cdr3_nt: TGCAGCCGGGGGTGGACAAACATTCAGTACTTC
cdr3_length: 11
clone_size: .
j_call: TRBJ2-4
d_call: .
v_call: TRBV20-1

cdr3_aa: CASRMTGGNYGYTF
cdr3_nt: TGTGCCAGTCGTATGACAGGGGGAAACTATGGCTACACCTTC
cdr3_length: 14
clone_size: .
j_call: TRBJ1-2
d_call: TRBD1
v_call: TRBV19

cdr3_aa: CASSEALGGTGELFF
cdr3_nt: TGTGCCAGCAGTGAAGCGCTTGGGGGGACCGGGGAGCTGTTTTTT
cdr3_length: 15
clone_size: .
j_call: TRBJ2-2
d_call: .
v_call: TRBV6-1

cdr3_aa: CASSVGGNGAEAFF
cdr3_nt: TGTGCCAGCAGCGTAGGGGGCAATGGGGCTGAAGCTTTCTTT
cdr3_length: 14
clone_size: .
j_call: TRBJ1-1
d_call: .
v_call: TRBV9

cdr3_aa: CASSLDSGKSQPQHF
cdr3_nt: TGTGCCAGCAGCTTAGATTCAGGGAAGAGCCAGCCCCAGCATTTT
cdr3_length: 15
clone_size: .
j_call: TRBJ1-5
d_call: .
v_call: TRBV7-2

cdr3_aa: CASSWNRDMEQYF
cdr3_nt: TGTGCCAGCAGCTGGAACAGGGATATGGAGCAGTACTTC
cdr3_length: 13
clone_size: .
j_call: TRBJ2-7
d_call: .
v_call: TRBV5-4

cdr3_aa: CAISGRLNDSPLHF
cdr3_nt: TGTGCCATCAGTGGGAGACTAAACGACTCACCCCTCCACTTT
cdr3_length: 14
clone_size: few
j_call: TRBJ1-6
d_call: .
v_call: TRBV10-3

cdr3_aa: CASSLMRDSYNSPLHF
cdr3_nt: TGTGCCAGCAGCTTGATGAGGGATTCTTATAATTCACCCCTCCACTTT
cdr3_length: 16
clone_size: .
j_call: TRBJ1-6
d_call: .
v_call: TRBV5-5

cdr3_aa: CASSSQGRNEQFF
cdr3_nt: TGTGCCAGCAGTTCACAGGGTCGAAATGAGCAGTTCTTC
cdr3_length: 13
clone_size: .
j_call: TRBJ2-1
d_call: .
v_call: TRBV6-5